A single sample gave rise to the 25 T cell receptor beta chains below, sequenced in a study of OX40 agonist ivuxolimab in advanced cancers. The receptor library was made with the immunoSEQ multiplex PCR assay. TCRdb mirrors the immuneACCESS table, restricted to in-frame sequences. Some clones are absent from its copies; in checked studies, under half trace to an unresolved V gene, and the reason for the others is unknown. In all, the sample holds around 62,000 clones, and approximately 91% of those were seen once. The ten largest clones add up to about 0.3% of the sample. The specimen was CD4+ or CD8+ T cells sorted from blood, collected in a trial of the OX40 agonist ivuxolimab. Receptors originate from an adult with an advanced solid tumor such as melanoma, head and neck, liver or kidney cancer.

The CDR3 DNA reads TGTGCCAGTAGTATATTTGCGGGAGGGTCCTACGAGCAGTACTTC. It encodes CASSIFAGGSYEQYF. The rearrangement links TRBV19 to TRBJ2-7; 9 bases agree with TRBD2. The CDR3 spans 15 residues. The V and J ends lost 2 bases and 1 base, in that order; junction bases with no gene match: 3. Germline CDR1 is LNHDA and CDR2 is SQIVND (reference sequence).

The V gene is TRBV27, the J gene TRBJ1-5; D possibly corresponds to TRBD1 (6 bases). The CDR3 is 15 residues long. Per germline, CDR1 MNHEY and CDR2 SMNVEV (reference sequence). The V gene lost 2 bases and the J gene lost 1 base, with 9 bases spanning the gap. The CDR3 nucleotides are TGTGCCAGCAGTTTACAGGGGCAAAGCAATCAGCCCCAGCATTTT. Encoded protein: CASSLQGQSNQPQHF.

The V gene is TRBV18, the J gene TRBJ1-6; 7 positions agree with TRBD1. This CDR3 contains 18 residues. Germline V gives CDR1 KGHSH, CDR2 LQKENI. J gave up 0 bases and V 4 bases, and 9 bases lay outside the gene matches. The CDR3 DNA follows: TGTGCCAGCTCACAGGGGGCGCCTAGAGGCTCCTATAATTCACCCCTCCACTTT. Residues: CASSQGAPRGSYNSPLHF.

The V call is TRBV6-5, the J call TRBJ2-3, with D possibly TRBD1 on 5 matching bases. The V end was cut by 9 bases, the J end by 3 bases, with 16 bases between. This CDR3 has 14 residues. The germline V gene has CDR1 MNHEY and CDR2 SVGAGI. The DNA of the CDR3 is TGTGCCAGTACCAGGGCTCTTTATACAGATACGCAGTATTTT. Amino acids: CASTRALYTDTQYF.

This clone was observed once. The chain recombines TRBV5-4 with TRBJ2-3, with a weak D call TRBD2 (5 bases). CDR1 and CDR2 (germline): SGHNT, YYREEE (reference sequence). The V end lost 0 bases, the J end lost 2 bases, and 13 bases lay between the germline ends. This CDR3 has 16 residues. CDR3 residues: CASSLDGRRDTDTQYF. The CDR3 DNA reads as TGTGCCAGCAGCTTGGATGGGAGAAGGGACACAGATACGCAGTATTTT.

The V and J genes are TRBV5-1 and TRBJ1-1, with D possibly TRBD1 on 5 matching bases. Trimming removed 4 bases at V and 1 base at J, with 11 bases between. CDR3 length equals 14 residues. Germline CDR1 and CDR2: SGHRS and YFSETQ. CDR3 in amino acids: CASSKGTGNTEAFF. CDR3 coding DNA: TGCGCCAGCAGCAAAGGGACGGGGAACACTGAAGCTTTCTTT.

The chain links TRBV29-1 to TRBJ2-1; TRBD2 agrees at 11 bases. The trim removed 7 bases at V and 6 bases at J, leaving 8 bases unmatched. Per germline, CDR1 SQVTM and CDR2 ANQGSEA. The CDR3 is 14 residues long. The CDR3 region has the DNA TGCAGCGGCGGGGGACTAGCGGAGATCAATGAGCAGTTCTTC. It yields the protein CSGGGLAEINEQFF.

This chain connects TRBV7-9 to TRBJ2-1; TRBD2 might be the D (5 bases). V was cut by 5 bases and J by 4 bases, with 15 bases left in between. There are 15 residues in the CDR3. Germline V gives CDR1 SEHNR, CDR2 FQNEAQ (reference sequence). CDR3 coding DNA: TGTGCCAGCAGCCCCTGGGCGGGCCCATACAATGAGCAGTTCTTC. Its translation is CASSPWAGPYNEQFF.

V gene TRBV5-1 combines with J gene TRBJ2-2; D possibly corresponds to TRBD1 (5 bases). Trimming stripped 2 bases from V and 1 base from J, with 6 bases between. CDR3 length equals 14 residues. CDR1 and CDR2 from the germline V gene are SGHRS and YFSETQ. The chain's CDR3 is CASSFGQNTGELFF. CDR3 bases: TGCGCCAGCAGCTTTGGACAGAACACCGGGGAGCTGTTTTTT. Using reference TRBV5-1 and TRBJ2-2 for the parts outside the CDR3, the full variable domain is KAGVTQTPRYLIKTRGQQVTLSCSPISGHRSVSWYQQTPGQGLQFLFEYFSETQRNKGNFPGRFSGRQFSNSRSEMNVSTLELGDSALYLCASSFGQNTGELFFGEGSRLTVL.

This chain connects TRBV4-1 to TRBJ1-6, with 8 positions matching TRBD1. The CDR3 has 16 amino acids. The V gene's germline CDR1 is MGHRA and CDR2 YSYEKL. V dropped 0 bases and J dropped 10; count of bases not matched to a gene: 8. The CDR3 loop is CASSQDLGQGQSPLHF. The DNA of the CDR3 is TGCGCCAGCAGCCAAGATCTCGGACAGGGCCAGTCACCCCTCCACTTT.

This chain's CDR3 is CASEGGNQPQHF. The CDR3 DNA sequence: TGTGCCAGCGAAGGTGGCAATCAGCCCCAGCATTTT. The rearrangement links TRBV6-1 to TRBJ1-5; D not certain. CDR1 and CDR2 from the germline V gene are MNHNS and SASEGT. Trimming took off 8 bases at V and 2 bases at J, with 7 bases between the two ends. The CDR3 is 12 amino acids.

The chain couples TRBV7-9 to TRBJ2-1; TRBD1 aligns across 12 bases. The CDR3 is 15 amino acids. CDR1 and CDR2 (germline): SEHNR, FQNEAQ (reference sequence). Trimming took 5 bases from V and 8 from J; bases not matched to a gene: 7. CDR3 bases: TGTGCCAGCAGCACCGGGACAGGGGGCTTCGATGAGCAGTTCTTC. It yields the protein CASSTGTGGFDEQFF. The full variable domain, in which reference TRBV7-9 and TRBJ2-1 provide the parts outside the CDR3, is DTGVSQNPRHKITKRGQNVTFRCDPISEHNRLYWYRQTLGQGPEFLTYFQNEAQLEKSRLLSDRFSAERPKGSFSTLEIQRTEQGDSAMYLCASSTGTGGFDEQFFGPGTRLTVL.

The V call is TRBV10-3, the J call TRBJ2-7, with TRBD2 matching 14 bases. CDR3 size: 15 residues. Per the germline V gene, CDR1 is ENHRY and CDR2 is SYGVKD. V gave up 6 bases and J gave up 2 bases; unmatched junction bases: 3. The DNA of the CDR3 is TGTGCCATCAGGGGGACTAGCGGGAGCGCCTACGAGCAGTACTTC. Residues: CAIRGTSGSAYEQYF.

The V and J genes are TRBV2 and TRBJ1-2, with D perhaps TRBD1 (5 bases). Trimming pared 3 bases from V and 7 bases from J, leaving 12 bases between. The CDR3 spans 13 residues. From germline, CDR1 is SNHLY and CDR2 FYNNEI. In nucleotides, the CDR3 is TGTGCCAGCAGTGAGAGGACAATTCGTGGCTACACCTTC. This sequence encodes CASSERTIRGYTF.

Here the CDR3 DNA reads TGTGCCTGGAGTGTGGGACAGGGGATCCAAAACATTCAGTACTTC. Translated, it gives CAWSVGQGIQNIQYF. The rearrangement links TRBV30 to TRBJ2-4, with 10 positions matching TRBD1. J gave up 5 bases and V 0 bases, and 4 bases lay outside the gene matches. Germline V gene lookup returns CDR1 GTSNPN and CDR2 SVGIG (reference sequence). CDR3 length equals 15 residues.

Notes on this clone: One end of the junction does not line up with germline, which may come from a read error. Here the CDR3 DNA reads TGTGCCGGCAGCGCACAGGGGTACTATGGCTACACCTTC. Its translation is CAGSAQGYYGYTF. J is TRBJ1-2 and V is TRBV9; 7 nucleotides line up with TRBD1. The CDR3 totals 13 residues. CDR1 is SGDLS, CDR2 YYNGEE, per germline.

The chain uses TRBV5-1 and TRBJ2-3; D remains ambiguous. In germline, CDR1 is SGHRS, CDR2 YFSETQ. This CDR3 spans 14 amino acids. V lost 1 base, J lost 2 bases, and 8 bases lay in between. CDR3 residues: CASSLSTDTDTQYF. The CDR3 DNA reads TGCGCCAGCAGCTTGAGCACTGACACAGATACGCAGTATTTT.

The V and J genes are TRBV28 and TRBJ2-7; 10 nucleotides match TRBD2. J gave up 0 bases and V 6 bases, and 2 bases lay outside the gene matches. Germline V gene lookup returns CDR1 MDHEN and CDR2 SYDVKM. The CDR3 loop spans 14 amino acids. CDR3 nucleotides: TGTGCCAGCAGCCGACTAGCGGGCTCCTACGAGCAGTACTTC. Protein: CASSRLAGSYEQYF.

This sequence joins TRBV30 and TRBJ2-2; D gene uncertain. The CDR3 is made up of 13 amino acids. Looked up from germline, CDR1 is GTSNPN and CDR2 is SVGIG (reference sequence). V lost 1 base to trimming and J lost 6 bases, with 9 bases between them. The DNA of the CDR3 is TGTGCCTGGAGTGCCTTTTCGGCCGGGGAGCTGTTTTTT. This encodes CAWSAFSAGELFF.

The chain joins TRBV7-6 to TRBJ2-7; D is uncertain. The V gene lost 4 bases and the J gene lost 0 bases, with 10 bases spanning the gap. Germline assignment: CDR1 SGHVS and CDR2 FNYEAQ. The CDR3 length is 14 residues. The CDR3 DNA follows: TGTGCCAGCAGCTCCCACTGGAGCTCCTACGAGCAGTACTTC. Translating it yields CASSSHWSSYEQYF. Using reference TRBV7-6 and TRBJ2-7 for the parts outside the CDR3, the full variable domain is GAGVSQSPRYKVTKRGQDVALRCDPISGHVSLYWYRQALGQGPEFLTYFNYEAQQDKSGLPNDRFSAERPEGSISTLTIQRTEQRDSAMYRCASSSHWSSYEQYFGPGTRLTVT.

This rearrangement joins TRBV7-3 to TRBJ2-7; TRBD1 agrees at 7 bases. CDR1 and CDR2 from the germline V gene are SGHTA and FQGTGA. Trimming cost V 5 bases and J 6 bases; bases outside gene matches: 7. This CDR3 spans 13 amino acids. The CDR3 nucleotides are TGTGCCAGCAGCCCTAGGGGGCCGGGCGAGCAGTACTTC. Its protein is CASSPRGPGEQYF.

The rearrangement links TRBV11-1 to TRBJ2-1; TRBD2 might be the D (5 bases). Germline loops: CDR1 SGHAT, CDR2 FQDESV (reference sequence). The CDR3 extends over 15 amino acids. Trimming took off 3 bases at V and 1 base at J, with 10 bases between the two ends. The CDR3 nucleotides read TGTGCCAGCAGCTTCGGTCTAGCTTCCTACAATGAGCAGTTCTTC. Translation gives CASSFGLASYNEQFF.

This clone was detected only once. The chain is built from TRBV30 and TRBJ2-3, with D possibly being TRBD1 (5 bases). The germline CDR1 and CDR2 sequences are GTSNPN and SVGIG (reference sequence). V lost 0 bases and J lost 6, with 13 bases in between. CDR3 length: 14 residues. DNA for the CDR3: TGTGCCTGGAGTGTAATGCCCGCAGGGGATACGCAGTATTTT. Protein: CAWSVMPAGDTQYF.

This chain uses TRBV6-5 with TRBJ1-2; 8 nucleotides agree with TRBD1. The CDR3 has 13 amino acids. From germline, CDR1 is MNHEY and CDR2 SVGAGI. The V gene end was trimmed by 6 bases and the J gene end by 4 bases; junction bases not matched to a gene: 4. The CDR3 here is CASRRQGSYGYTF. The CDR3 DNA follows: TGTGCCAGCAGACGACAGGGGAGCTATGGCTACACCTTC.

This sequence joins TRBV5-6 and TRBJ1-5; 8 bases match TRBD1. Germline values: CDR1 SGHDT, CDR2 YYEEEE. The CDR3 spans 15 residues. J gave up 5 bases and V 2 bases, and 6 bases lay outside the gene matches. CDR3 DNA sequence: TGTGCCAGCAGCTTAGGCCAGGGGGCGCATCAGCCCCAGCATTTT. This codes for CASSLGQGAHQPQHF.